Sequencing of this TCR beta chain was carried out in a study of identical twins. Study-level points and caveats: Within beta out-of-frame sequences, the excess sharing observed between twins was weaker. Within monozygotic twins, out-of-frame TCR alpha sharing was underestimated by the models.

Germline V gene data show CDR1 as SGHRS and CDR2 as YFSETQ. The CDR3 runs to 15 residues. Between the trimmed V and J ends, which lost 4 bases and 2 bases, there was a span of 12 bases. As concerns this clonotype: Its target is unknown.

Carrying unique molecular identifiers, the cDNA also gained a universal primer site through template switching. TCRdb ran MiXCR on the 5' RACE reads and lists one entry per CDR3 protein. The sample records around 480,000 distinct CDR3 sequences, approximately 15% being singletons. This sample also belongs to another study, concerning yellow fever vaccine responses in identical twins. That work adds: Twins showed a vaccine T cell response that reportedly seemed partly convergent, partly personalized.

The TCR originated in a woman aged 18-29 years in good health. The sequencing input was CD4+ T cells sorted from blood. The genes are TRBV5-1 and TRBJ2-2, with D possibly called TRBD1 or TRBD2 (5 bases each). The CDR3 DNA reads TGCGCCAGCAGCCTGTGGGACGGTAACACCGGGGAGCTGTTTTTT. Its translation: CASSLWDGNTGELFF.